A selection of T cell receptor beta chains follows, all from one sample in a study of identical twins. TCRdb processed the 5' RACE reads anew with MiXCR; each CDR3 protein has one entry. The table shows 200,000 to 250,000 distinct CDR3 sequences, with 7.5% occurring only once. The data were also submitted as part of a second study, on yellow fever vaccine responses in identical twins.

The specimen was memory (CD45RO+) T cells sorted from blood. All receptors come from a woman under 30 in good health. The CDR3 runs from the conserved cysteine through the conserved F or W. A D gene is named only where the DNA matches it firmly. A row's size may be missing; if present it is once, few, many or a size class.

abundance	v_gene	len	d_gene	j_gene	CDR3nt	CDR3aa
many	TRBV29-1	15	-	TRBJ2-1	TGCAGCGTAGCCGGGACCTCCAAAACCTACAATGAGCAGTTCTTC	CSVAGTSKTYNEQFF
many	TRBV7-2	15	-	TRBJ2-5	TGTGCCAGCAGCTTAAGGCACAGGGATGGGGAGACCCAGTACTTC	CASSLRHRDGETQYF
-	TRBV20-1	14	TRBD1	TRBJ2-7	TGCAGTGCTAGGTGGACAGGGGGACCCTACGAGCAGTACTTC	CSARWTGGPYEQYF
many	TRBV20-1	15	TRBD2	TRBJ2-3	TGCAGTGCTAGAGGTCCGCAGCGGGGGACGGGTACGCAGTATTTT	CSARGPQRGTGTQYF
-	TRBV9	17	-	TRBJ2-2	TGTGCCAGCAGCTCCCCTCCCAGGGGGGGGAACACCGGGGAGCTGTTTTTT	CASSSPPRGGNTGELFF
many	TRBV12-3/TRBV12-4	12	-	TRBJ2-1	TGTGCCAGCAGCTTTGCCTACAATGAGCAGTTCTTC	CASSFAYNEQFF
-	TRBV3-1	14	TRBD1	TRBJ2-4	TGTGCCAGCAGCCTGGGACAGGGGAAAAACATTCAGTACTTC	CASSLGQGKNIQYF
many	TRBV27	14	-	TRBJ1-5	TGTGCCAGCAGGCCGGACCGGAGCAATCAGCCCCAGCATTTT	CASRPDRSNQPQHF
few	TRBV6-1	15	TRBD1	TRBJ1-5	TGTGCCATCCGCCGGGACAGGGGGAGCAATCAGCCCCAGCATTTT	CAIRRDRGSNQPQHF
few	TRBV7-2	14	TRBD2	TRBJ2-1	TGTGCCAGCAGCTTTAGCGGGGGGAAGGATGAGCAGTTCTTC	CASSFSGGKDEQFF
few	TRBV7-6	15	TRBD1	TRBJ2-1	TGTGCCAGCAGCTTAGGGACAGGGAATTACAATGAGCAGTTCTTC	CASSLGTGNYNEQFF
-	TRBV20-1	16	-	TRBJ1-1	TGCAGTGCTTCCCTCGGGGGGGCAGGGCGGTACACTGAAGCTTTCTTT	CSASLGGAGRYTEAFF
-	TRBV6-1	14	-	TRBJ2-7	TGTGCCAGCAGCTCTGCAGGGGAAGGTTACGAGCAGTACTTC	CASSSAGEGYEQYF
many	TRBV6-2/TRBV6-3	13	-	TRBJ1-5	TGTGCCACCAATTCCAATAGCAATCAGCCCCAGCATTTT	CATNSNSNQPQHF
few	TRBV27	15	TRBD1	TRBJ2-7	TGTGCCAGCAGTATCGGACAGGCGACCCTCTACGAGCAGTACTTC	CASSIGQATLYEQYF
many	TRBV6-6	12	-	TRBJ1-1	TGTGCCAGCAGCCGGTCGAACACTGAAGCTTTCTTT	CASSRSNTEAFF
few	TRBV23-1	16	-	TRBJ2-4	TGCGCCAGCAGTCAATTTGACACACTAGCCAAAAACATTCAGTACTTC	CASSQFDTLAKNIQYF
once	TRBV6-1	17	-	TRBJ2-5	TGTGCCAGCACCAACCAGGCGGGCAATAGAATCCAAGAGACCCAGTACTTC	CASTNQAGNRIQETQYF
-	TRBV6-4	16	TRBD1	TRBJ2-2	TGTGCCAGCAGCGAAACTGGACAGGGAGGAACCGGGGAGCTGTTTTTT	CASSETGQGGTGELFF
few	TRBV7-2	16	-	TRBJ1-6	TGTGCCAGCAGCTTAGCGCAGGGCTCCTATAATTCACCCCTCCACTTT	CASSLAQGSYNSPLHF
many	TRBV5-1	14	TRBD1	TRBJ2-7	TGCGCCAGCAGCTTAGGACAGGGTTCCAACGAGCAGTACTTC	CASSLGQGSNEQYF
-	TRBV4-2	19	-	TRBJ2-1	TGTGCCAGCAGCCAAGATAGGACTACCTACCAAATTAGCTACAATGAGCAGTTCTTC	CASSQDRTTYQISYNEQFF
few	TRBV6-5	15	TRBD2	TRBJ2-1	TGTGCCAGCAGTTACTTGAGACTAGCACACAATGAGCAGTTCTTC	CASSYLRLAHNEQFF
-	TRBV12-3/TRBV12-4	12	-	TRBJ2-5	TGTGCCAGCAGGCTCAGCCAAGAGACCCAGTACTTC	CASRLSQETQYF
many	TRBV7-2	14	-	TRBJ1-5	TGTGCCAGCAGCTTAGCAGGGAGCAATCAGCCCCAGCATTTT	CASSLAGSNQPQHF
few	TRBV7-2	12	-	TRBJ1-2	TGTGCCAGCCAACAGGGATGGGAGGGCTACACCTTC	CASQQGWEGYTF
-	TRBV11-2	14	-	TRBJ2-7	TGTGCCAGCAGCTTAACCGACGCTCGGGCCGAGCAGTACTTC	CASSLTDARAEQYF
few	TRBV28	16	TRBD1	TRBJ2-1	TGTGCCAGCAGGTCCAAACAGGGGTCTAAGCTCAATGAGCAGTTCTTC	CASRSKQGSKLNEQFF
few	TRBV3-1	16	TRBD1	TRBJ2-1	TGTGCCAGCAGCCAAGAGATTTCGGGACAGGGAAATGAGCAGTTCTTC	CASSQEISGQGNEQFF
many	TRBV27	12	-	TRBJ2-1	TGTGCCAGCAGACTAAGCGGCGATGAGCAGTTCTTC	CASRLSGDEQFF
many	TRBV12-3/TRBV12-4	12	-	TRBJ1-1	TGTGCCAGCAGTCACCGAACACCCGAAGCTTTCTTT	CASSHRTPEAFF
many	TRBV29-1	12	TRBD1	TRBJ2-3	TGCAGCACTACTTCGGGACAGCTCCAGTCGTATTTT	CSTTSGQLQSYF
many	TRBV19	14	-	TRBJ1-1	TGTGCCAGTAATTCTCCAGGCATGAACACTGAAGCTTTCTTT	CASNSPGMNTEAFF
-	TRBV3-1	15	-	TRBJ2-1	TGTGCCAGCAGCCTCCGGGACCCCACGAACAATGAGCAGTTCTTC	CASSLRDPTNNEQFF
many	TRBV4-3	14	-	TRBJ2-2	TGCGCCAGCAGCCAAGCCCCTCAAGTCGGGGAGCTGTTTTTT	CASSQAPQVGELFF
many	TRBV29-1	13	-	TRBJ2-1	TGCAGCGTTGAGTGGAGCTCCTACAATGAGCAGTTCTTC	CSVEWSSYNEQFF
-	TRBV6-5	15	-	TRBJ2-4	TGTGCCAGCAGTTACAGGGGTTCTACCAAAAACATTCAGTACTTC	CASSYRGSTKNIQYF
-	TRBV20-1	15	-	TRBJ1-6	TGCAGTGCTAGGGGACTGACCCATAGTGGTTCACCCCTCCACTTT	CSARGLTHSGSPLHF
few	TRBV2	13	TRBD1	TRBJ2-7	TGTGCCAGCAGATTGACAGGGTACTACGAGCAGTACTTC	CASRLTGYYEQYF
-	TRBV18	15	-	TRBJ2-7	TGTGCCAGGATCACTCCAGGGTATGCCGTTTACGAGCAGTACTTC	CARITPGYAVYEQYF
-	TRBV20-1	14	TRBD2	TRBJ2-2	TGCAGTGCTAGACTGGGACTAGAAACCGGGGAGCTGTTTTTT	CSARLGLETGELFF
many	TRBV20-1	14	-	TRBJ1-5	TGCAGTATACAAGGTCTCAGGGAAAATCAGCCCCAGCATTTT	CSIQGLRENQPQHF
many	TRBV29-1	13	TRBD1	TRBJ2-5	TGCAGCGTTAGGACAGGTCCTCAAGAGACCCAGTACTTC	CSVRTGPQETQYF
few	TRBV12-3/TRBV12-4	14	-	TRBJ1-2	TGTGCCAGCAGGGAAACCGGGCCACGCTATGGCTACACCTTC	CASRETGPRYGYTF
many	TRBV10-3	17	TRBD1	TRBJ2-6	TGTGCCATCAGTGAAAGACAGGGTGGGTCTGGGGCCAACGTCCTGACTTTC	CAISERQGGSGANVLTF
-	TRBV6-2/TRBV6-3	11	-	TRBJ2-1	TGTGCCAGCAGTAAGGGACCAACGCAGTTCTTC	CASSKGPTQFF
-	TRBV21-1	15	-	TRBJ2-5	TGTGCCAGCAGCATCGGACTAGACCCCCAAGAGACCCAGTACTTC	CASSIGLDPQETQYF
few	TRBV5-1	15	-	TRBJ2-3	TGCGCCAGCAGCCCCGGGACTCAGCACATTAATACGCAGTATTTT	CASSPGTQHINTQYF
few	TRBV3-1	15	TRBD1	TRBJ1-4	TGTGCCAGCAGCCCCCGGGACAGGCCGAATGAAAAACTGTTTTTT	CASSPRDRPNEKLFF
few	TRBV19	16	TRBD1	TRBJ1-5	TGTGCCAGTAGTGCGTCCGGGACAGGGGGGAATCAGCCCCAGCATTTT	CASSASGTGGNQPQHF
few	TRBV7-6	13	-	TRBJ2-7	TGTGCCAGCAGCTTAGGGACTCCTACTGAGCAGTACTTC	CASSLGTPTEQYF
many	TRBV21-1	14	-	TRBJ2-5	TGTGCCAGGGAGTCGCTAGCGGCCCAAGAGACCCAGTACTTC	CARESLAAQETQYF
-	TRBV5-4	14	-	TRBJ2-7	TGTGCCAGCAGCTACCGAAATGCTAACTACGAGCAGTACTTC	CASSYRNANYEQYF